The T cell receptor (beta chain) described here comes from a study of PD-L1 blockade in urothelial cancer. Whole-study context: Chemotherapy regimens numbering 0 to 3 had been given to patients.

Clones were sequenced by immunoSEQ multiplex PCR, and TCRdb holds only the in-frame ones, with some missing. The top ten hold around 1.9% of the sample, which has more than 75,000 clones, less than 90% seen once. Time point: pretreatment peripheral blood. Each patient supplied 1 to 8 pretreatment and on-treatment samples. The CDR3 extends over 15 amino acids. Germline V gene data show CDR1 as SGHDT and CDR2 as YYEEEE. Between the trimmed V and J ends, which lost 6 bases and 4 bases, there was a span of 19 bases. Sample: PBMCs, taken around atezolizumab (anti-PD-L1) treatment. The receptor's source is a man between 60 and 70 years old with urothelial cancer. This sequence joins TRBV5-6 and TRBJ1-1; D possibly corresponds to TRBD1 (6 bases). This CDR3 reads CASTPFRGAITEAFF. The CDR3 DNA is TGTGCCAGCACCCCTTTTCGGGGGGCTATCACTGAAGCTTTCTTT.